Shown below are 20 T cell receptor beta chains from a single sample sequenced in a study of blood T cell dynamics during melanoma immunotherapy. Using immunoSEQ multiplex PCR, the repertoire was profiled, and TCRdb retains in-frame clones only, with some absent. The sample shows about 24,000 clones, approximately 90% of them seen only once. Regarding time point: pre-treatment baseline. The sample here was blood, taken from a patient treated with checkpoint blockade. These receptors came from a human donor with melanoma.

The chain is built from TRBV6-4 and TRBJ2-3; 11 bases line up with TRBD2. With 5 bases clipped from V and 2 bases from J, the junction kept 12 bases outside the gene matches. This CDR3 has 18 amino acids. Germline CDR1 reads MRHNA; CDR2 reads SNTAGT. The CDR3 sequence: CASSPPGLAARNTDTQYF. The CDR3 DNA reads as TGTGCCAGCAGTCCGCCGGGACTAGCGGCCCGTAACACAGATACGCAGTATTTT.

The J gene is TRBJ1-5, the V gene TRBV2; possibly TRBD1 for D (5 bases). Germline lookup yields CDR1 SNHLY and CDR2 FYNNEI. This CDR3 region has 15 residues. Deletions cut 3 bases from V and 1 base from J, with 10 bases between. As DNA, the CDR3 is TGTGCCAGCAGTGAGGGGCACCCGAGCAATCAGCCCCAGCATTTT. It yields the protein CASSEGHPSNQPQHF.

V gene TRBV28 combines with J gene TRBJ2-3; 11 bases fit TRBD2. Germline CDR1 MDHEN, CDR2 SYDVKM. The CDR3 loop spans 18 amino acids. V gave up 6 bases and J gave up 3 bases; unmatched junction bases: 14. CDR3: CASRPTIGTSGRTDTQYF. The CDR3, as DNA: TGTGCCAGCAGACCCACGATCGGGACTAGCGGACGAACAGATACGCAGTATTTT.

The chain combines TRBV5-4 with TRBJ2-1; D not resolved. The CDR3 runs 14 residues. Trimming removed 4 bases from V and 7 bases from J, with 15 bases in between. CDR1 and CDR2 from the germline V gene are SGHNT and YYREEE (reference sequence). CDR3 amino acids: CASSRTQVGNEQFF. The DNA for the CDR3 is TGTGCCAGCAGCCGAACCCAGGTGGGAAATGAGCAGTTCTTC.

The rearrangement links TRBV7-2 to TRBJ1-1; no clear D gene. Trimming stripped 2 bases from V and 3 bases from J, with 7 bases between. This CDR3 region has 13 residues. Germline-derived CDR1 and CDR2 are SGHTA and FQGNSA. The CDR3 region is CASSLTEDTEAFF. CDR3 DNA: TGTGCCAGCAGCTTAACAGAAGACACTGAAGCTTTCTTT.

This chain uses TRBV5-1 with TRBJ2-3; TRBD2 matches at 8 bases. CDR3 length: 15 residues. The J segment lost 3 bases and the V segment lost 1 base, leaving 4 bases of the junction unmatched. Germline values: CDR1 SGHRS, CDR2 YFSETQ. The CDR3 coding sequence is TGCGCCAGCAGCTTGACTAGCGGTACTACAGATACGCAGTATTTT. It codes for CASSLTSGTTDTQYF.

A remark on this clone: Other nucleotide sequences in the sample specify the same CDR3. The chain uses TRBV6-1 and TRBJ2-7; 10 bases map to TRBD1. The CDR3 is made up of 14 amino acids. Per germline, CDR1 MNHNS and CDR2 SASEGT. Trimming removed 4 bases from V and 3 bases from J; junction bases left unmatched: 3. The CDR3: CASSAWDRGYEQYF. The CDR3 nucleotides read TGTGCCAGCAGTGCATGGGACAGGGGCTACGAGCAGTACTTC.

J is TRBJ2-6 and V is TRBV11-2; perhaps TRBD2 as D (7 bases). The CDR3 is 16 amino acids. The germline V gene encodes CDR1 SGHAT and CDR2 FQNNGV. V lost 7 bases, J lost 0 bases, and 13 bases lay in between. The CDR3 here is CASNKGGHSGANVLTF. In nucleotides, the CDR3 is TGTGCCAGCAACAAGGGGGGGCACTCTGGGGCCAACGTCCTGACTTTC. Filled out from reference TRBV11-2 and TRBJ2-6, the complete variable domain reads EAGVAQSPRYKIIEKRQSVAFWCNPISGHATLYWYQQILGQGPKLLIQFQNNGVVDDSQLPKDRFSAERLKGVDSTLKIQPAKLEDSAVYLCASNKGGHSGANVLTFGAGSRLTVL.

The V call is TRBV2, the J call TRBJ2-5; D not resolved. Judging by the DNA end, TRBJ2-7 fits better; the J call may be wrong. The germline gives CDR1 SNHLY, CDR2 FYNNEI. The CDR3 runs 13 residues. The CDR3 loop reads CASSEGSYYEQYF. The CDR3 bases are TGTGCCAGCAGTGAAGGCAGCTACTACGAGCAGTACTTC.

J is TRBJ2-3 and V is TRBV11-2; D is unresolved. Germline CDR1 reads SGHAT; CDR2 reads FQNNGV. The CDR3 is 16 amino acids. The V gene lost 1 base and the J gene lost 3 bases, with 14 bases spanning the gap. Here the CDR3 reads CASSLAGWGPTDTQYF. In nucleotides, the CDR3 is TGTGCCAGCAGCTTAGCTGGTTGGGGTCCTACAGATACGCAGTATTTT.

This chain uses TRBV27 with TRBJ2-1, with TRBD1 as a possible D gene (5 bases). The germline V gene has CDR1 MNHEY and CDR2 SMNVEV (reference sequence). The CDR3 consists of 15 residues. The V end was cut by 2 bases, the J end by 9 bases, with 17 bases between. CDR3 in DNA: TGTGCCAGCAGTTTAGAAGCAGGGTTGCTTAGTGAGCAGTTCTTC. The encoded protein is CASSLEAGLLSEQFF.

The V gene is TRBV5-4, the J gene TRBJ1-5, with unresolved D. The CDR3 runs 14 residues. Germline V gene lookup returns CDR1 SGHNT and CDR2 YYREEE (reference sequence). V lost 2 bases and J 1 base, leaving 7 bases between the germline ends. The CDR3 loop reads CASSFEGSNQPQHF. As DNA, the CDR3 is TGTGCCAGCAGCTTTGAAGGAAGCAATCAGCCCCAGCATTTT. Using reference TRBV5-4 and TRBJ1-5 for the parts outside the CDR3, the full variable domain is ETGVTQSPTHLIKTRGQQVTLRCSSQSGHNTVSWYQQALGQGPQFIFQYYREEENGRGNFPPRFSGLQFPNYSSELNVNALELDDSALYLCASSFEGSNQPQHFGDGTRLSIL.

This sequence joins TRBV5-1 and TRBJ2-7; perhaps TRBD2 as D (6 bases). The CDR3 runs to 14 residues. Trimming stripped 2 bases from V and 0 bases from J, with 9 bases between. Germline CDR1 is SGHRS and CDR2 is YFSETQ. CDR3 sequence reads: CASSFGGASYEQYF. The CDR3 nucleotides read TGCGCCAGCAGCTTTGGAGGGGCCTCCTACGAGCAGTACTTC.

The chain's CDR3 is CASTRALTYEQYF. DNA of the CDR3: TGTGCCAGCACCCGGGCCTTAACCTACGAGCAGTACTTC. The chain joins TRBV28 to TRBJ2-7; D gene unclear. Between the trimmed V and J ends, which lost 7 bases and 2 bases, there was a span of 12 bases. The CDR3 sequence is 13 residues long. CDR1 is MDHEN, CDR2 SYDVKM, per germline.

V usage is TRBV19 and J usage is TRBJ2-6; D is possibly TRBD2 (6 bases). The CDR3 totals 17 residues. Germline-derived CDR1 and CDR2 are LNHDA and SQIVND (reference sequence). V lost 3 bases to trimming and J lost 0 bases, with 12 bases between them. CDR3 loop: CASSMAGLRSGANVLTF. The CDR3 DNA reads as TGTGCCAGTAGTATGGCGGGGCTGCGCTCTGGGGCCAACGTCCTGACTTTC. The full variable domain, its missing parts supplied by reference TRBV19 and TRBJ2-6, is DGGITQSPKYLFRKEGQNVTLSCEQNLNHDAMYWYRQDPGQGLRLIYYSQIVNDFQKGDIAEGYSVSREKKESFPLTVTSAQKNPTAFYLCASSMAGLRSGANVLTFGAGSRLTVL.

V and J are TRBV6-4 and TRBJ2-1; D remains ambiguous. Looked up from germline, CDR1 is MRHNA and CDR2 is SNTAGT. The CDR3 covers 13 residues. V was cut by 6 bases and J by 6 bases, with 12 bases left in between. The CDR3: CASSRELGNEQFF. The CDR3 DNA is TGTGCCAGCAGCCGAGAATTGGGCAATGAGCAGTTCTTC.

V is TRBV5-1 and J is TRBJ2-7; the D gene could be TRBD1 or TRBD2 (6 bases each). CDR3 length: 15 amino acids. Trimming removed 2 bases from V and 4 bases from J, with 16 bases in between. Germline V gives CDR1 SGHRS, CDR2 YFSETQ. The DNA for the CDR3 is TGCGCCAGCAGCTTCGGGGGCTCGGCCTCTTACGAGCAGTACTTC. It specifies CASSFGGSASYEQYF.

The V gene is TRBV27, the J gene TRBJ1-6; the D gene is possibly TRBD1 (6 bases). Germline V CDR1 and CDR2: MNHEY, SMNVEV (reference sequence). The CDR3 loop spans 14 amino acids. Trimming pared 7 bases from V and 5 bases from J, leaving 12 bases between. CDR3 bases: TGTGCCAGCAAGGGGGGCTTCCATAATTCACCCCTCCACTTT. Encoded protein: CASKGGFHNSPLHF.

The CDR3 protein is CASSQDRVILTGELFF. The CDR3 nucleotides are TGCGCCAGCAGCCAGGACAGGGTGATCCTCACCGGGGAGCTGTTTTTT. V usage is TRBV5-1 and J usage is TRBJ2-2; TRBD1 agrees at 8 bases. Germline V gene data show CDR1 as SGHRS and CDR2 as YFSETQ. V lost 4 bases to trimming and J lost 4 bases; unmatched junction nucleotides: 9. The CDR3 has 16 amino acids.

The gene calls are TRBV5-1 and TRBJ2-5, with a possible D match to TRBD2 (6 bases). V gave up 0 bases and J gave up 4 bases, with 10 bases separating them. Germline V lookup: CDR1 SGHRS, CDR2 YFSETQ. The CDR3 is 14 residues long. The CDR3 DNA reads TGCGCCAGCAGCTTGGAACTAGCAGGAGAGACCCAGTACTTC. Translated, it gives CASSLELAGETQYF. The whole variable domain, filled in from reference TRBV5-1 and TRBJ2-5, reads KAGVTQTPRYLIKTRGQQVTLSCSPISGHRSVSWYQQTPGQGLQFLFEYFSETQRNKGNFPGRFSGRQFSNSRSEMNVSTLELGDSALYLCASSLELAGETQYFGPGTRLLVL.